The 20 T cell receptor beta chains reported below all come from one sample, sequenced in a study of T cells after yellow fever vaccination. Via MiXCR, TCRdb re-called the 5' RACE reads, giving one row per CDR3 protein. The sample has a few hundred thousand distinct CDR3 sequences, around 5.3% seen once. Sequenced here: CD4+ T cells sorted from PBMCs, sampled on the day of the yellow fever booster vaccination. The source of these receptors is a man in his late teens or twenties who received the YFV17D yellow fever vaccine.

This clonotype was observed a few times. V usage is TRBV7-9 and J usage is TRBJ2-5; unclear D gene. The length of the CDR3 is 14 residues. Trimming left V 2 bases short and J 3 bases short, with 10 bases between. Germline V gene data show CDR1 as SEHNR and CDR2 as FQNEAQ (reference sequence). DNA for the CDR3: TGTGCCAGCAGCTTAATTTCACGAAAAGAGACCCAGTACTTC. Protein product: CASSLISRKETQYF.

This clonotype appeared many times. J is TRBJ1-2 and V is TRBV6-5; D remains unclear. The CDR3 spans 13 residues. V was shortened by 7 bases and J by 3 bases, with 12 bases between the two germline ends. Germline assignment: CDR1 MNHEY and CDR2 SVGAGI. The CDR3 spells CASTPGDYYGYTF. The CDR3 DNA sequence: TGTGCCAGCACGCCTGGGGATTACTATGGCTACACCTTC.

V gene TRBV5-1 combines with J gene TRBJ2-5; TRBD1 might be the D (6 bases). Germline-derived CDR1 and CDR2 are SGHRS and YFSETQ. CDR3 size: 15 residues. V lost 1 base and J lost 0, with 10 bases in between. CDR3 residues: CASSLTGTYQETQYF. The CDR3 nucleotides read TGCGCCAGCAGCTTGACAGGGACCTACCAAGAGACCCAGTACTTC.

The gene calls are TRBV29-1 and TRBJ2-3, with D tentatively TRBD1 (6 bases). The ends were cut back, 4 bases at V and 1 base at J, with 9 bases in the middle. This CDR3 spans 13 amino acids. CDR1 and CDR2 (germline): SQVTM, ANQGSEA. CDR3 sequence reads: CSVAGDRTDTQYF. The CDR3 coding sequence is TGCAGCGTTGCAGGGGACCGCACAGATACGCAGTATTTT.

This clonotype was counted a few times. The chain combines TRBV12-3 or TRBV12-4 with TRBJ2-7, with 11 bases aligning to TRBD1. This CDR3 comprises 14 residues. V was pared by 6 bases and J by 6 bases, with 7 bases of the junction left unmatched. CDR3 amino acids: CASSPWTGGGEQYF. In DNA, the CDR3 is TGTGCCAGCAGCCCCTGGACAGGGGGCGGCGAGCAGTACTTC.

This chain joins TRBV19 and TRBJ1-1; D unclear. Trimming stripped 3 bases from V and 0 bases from J, with 8 bases between. This CDR3 contains 14 residues. CDR1 and CDR2 from the germline V gene are LNHDA and SQIVND (reference sequence). DNA of the CDR3: TGTGCCAGTAGTATGGCAGTCCTGAACACTGAAGCTTTCTTT. It specifies CASSMAVLNTEAFF.

To note about this clonotype: Given a much more abundant clone one base away, this may be a read error. The rearrangement joins TRBV20-1 to TRBJ2-7; 8 bases agree with TRBD1. CDR1 DFQATT and CDR2 SNEGSKA come from the germline V gene (reference sequence). The CDR3 runs to 14 residues. The CDR3 region has the DNA TGCAGTGCGGACCCCGGGACAGGTTCCTACGAGAAGTACTTC. This translates into CSADPGTGSYEKYF.

This clonotype was seen a handful of times. The chain employs TRBV7-9 and TRBJ2-5; possible D gene TRBD2, 7 bases. CDR1 is SEHNR, CDR2 FQNEAQ, per germline (reference sequence). CDR3 size: 10 residues. In DNA form, the CDR3 reads TGTGCGTGCGGGGGCCCAACCCAGTACTTC. Translating it yields CACGGPTQYF.

The chain uses TRBV29-1 and TRBJ2-5, with D possibly being TRBD1 or TRBD2 (6 bases each). V was pared by 6 bases and J by 2 bases, with 22 bases between. Germline V CDR1 and CDR2: SQVTM, ANQGSEA. There are 16 residues in the CDR3. CDR3: CSVAPLLGGQQETQYF. CDR3 coding DNA: TGCAGCGTCGCTCCCCTTTTGGGGGGACAACAAGAGACCCAGTACTTC.

The V gene is TRBV19, the J gene TRBJ1-5; D gene uncertain. Per germline, CDR1 LNHDA and CDR2 SQIVND (reference sequence). The CDR3 sequence is 13 residues long. The V end lost 9 bases, the J end lost 5 bases, and 14 bases lay between the germline ends. The CDR3 is CASDPRGYQPQHF. CDR3 bases: TGTGCCAGCGACCCGCGGGGTTATCAGCCCCAGCATTTT.

Only a few counts were recorded for this clonotype. The chain recombines TRBV7-2 with TRBJ1-1, with D tentatively TRBD1 (5 bases). Germline CDR1 SGHTA, CDR2 FQGNSA. CDR3 length: 21 residues. Trimming removed 4 bases from V and 0 bases from J, with 30 bases in between. The CDR3 sequence is CASSSTHGGPLYGALNTEAFF. The CDR3 coding sequence is TGTGCCAGCAGCTCTACCCACGGGGGTCCTCTTTATGGGGCCCTGAACACTGAAGCTTTCTTT.

This clonotype has more than one count but fewer than ten. This rearrangement joins TRBV20-1 to TRBJ1-5, with 8 nucleotides matching TRBD1. J was trimmed by 4 bases and V by 6 bases; bases with no gene match: 5. In germline, CDR1 is DFQATT, CDR2 SNEGSKA (reference sequence). This CDR3 has 13 residues. The CDR3 nucleotides read TGCAGTGCCAGTGACAGGGGAAATCAGCCCCAGCATTTT. Amino acid sequence: CSASDRGNQPQHF.

This clonotype was seen ten or more times. This chain joins TRBV12-3 or TRBV12-4 and TRBJ1-1; D gene unclear. With 8 bases removed from V and 6 bases from J, the gap between germline ends came to 13 bases. CDR3 size: 12 residues. DNA of the CDR3: TGTGCCAGCCATGCCCGAACTCCTGAAGCTTTCTTT. Its translation is CASHARTPEAFF.

This clonotype was counted ten times or more. The chain combines TRBV29-1 with TRBJ1-6; unclear D gene. The CDR3 covers 13 residues. The germline gives CDR1 SQVTM, CDR2 ANQGSEA. Trimming cost V 4 bases and J 8 bases, with 12 bases left between them. CDR3 DNA: TGCAGCGTTGGTGCCAGCTCCGATTCACCCCTCCACTTT. Encoded protein: CSVGASSDSPLHF.

The chain is built from TRBV5-1 and TRBJ1-4; D ambiguous. CDR3 length: 15 amino acids. Trimming took off 4 bases at V and 4 bases at J, with 14 bases between the two ends. Germline V CDR1 and CDR2: SGHRS, YFSETQ. As DNA, the CDR3 is TGCGCCAGCAGCAGAGAAGTTGGGTTTAATGAAAAACTGTTTTTT. Encoded protein: CASSREVGFNEKLFF.

This rearrangement joins TRBV5-1 to TRBJ2-3; D is uncertain. Trimming took 3 bases from V and 4 from J, leaving 15 bases between them. Germline values: CDR1 SGHRS, CDR2 YFSETQ. The CDR3 extends over 15 amino acids. CDR3 bases: TGCGCCAGCAGCTCGAATCGGGCTCGACCAGATACGCAGTATTTT. Amino acid sequence: CASSSNRARPDTQYF.

This clonotype has a count of ten or more. This chain links TRBV11-2 with TRBJ2-7; D possibly matches TRBD1 or TRBD2 (6 bases each). Trimming stripped 5 bases from V and 5 bases from J, with 13 bases between. Per the germline V gene, CDR1 is SGHAT and CDR2 is FQNNGV. The CDR3 covers 13 residues. CDR3 bases: TGTGCCAGCAGCACCCCCGGGGGCAACGAGCAGTACTTC. Its translation is CASSTPGGNEQYF.

The V gene is TRBV7-3, the J gene TRBJ1-1; TRBD1 matches 7 bases. CDR3 length: 16 residues. Germline V gives CDR1 SGHTA, CDR2 FQGTGA. V gave up 0 bases and J gave up 0 bases; unmatched junction bases: 4. CDR3 coding DNA: TGTGCCAGCAGCTTAACAGGGGGCCCAATGAACACTGAAGCTTTCTTT. Its protein product is CASSLTGGPMNTEAFF.

This clonotype has a count of ten or more. V is TRBV6-5 and J is TRBJ2-3, with D unclear. The V and J ends lost 5 bases and 4 bases respectively, with 13 bases between them. Germline values: CDR1 MNHEY, CDR2 SVGAGI. The CDR3 has 14 residues. The CDR3 coding sequence is TGTGCCAGCAGTCCCGCGTTGGTTTCAGATACGCAGTATTTT. Protein: CASSPALVSDTQYF.

The V and J genes are TRBV20-1 and TRBJ2-7; perhaps TRBD1 as D (7 bases). CDR1 and CDR2 (germline): DFQATT, SNEGSKA (reference sequence). Trimming took 5 bases from V and 6 from J, leaving 20 bases between them. CDR3 length: 14 amino acids. In DNA form, the CDR3 reads TGCAGTGCTCGGAGGGTGGACAGGCGGGGCGAGCAGTACTTC. The encoded protein is CSARRVDRRGEQYF.